These 6 T cell receptor beta chains share one sample of origin, sequenced in a study of blood T cell repertoires in COVID-19. Generated by immunoSEQ multiplex PCR, the TCRdb table keeps only in-frame clones and is missing some. Here the sample spans 150,000 to 200,000 clones, around 82% being singletons. Sequencing was done on a sample of PBMCs or T cells enriched from blood (not recorded which). The receptors here all came from a man aged 35 to 55 who had recovered from COVID-19.

J is TRBJ2-3 and V is TRBV1; the table's D call TRBD1 went unverified against the DNA. TRBV1 is a pseudogene. The length of the CDR3 is 17 residues. The CDR3 nucleotides read TGCACCAGCAGCGTCGGGGACAGGGGGCTTTCCACAGATACGCAGTATTTT. As protein: CTSSVGDRGLSTDTQYF.

The chain couples TRBV5-1 to TRBJ1-2, with D maybe TRBD1 (6 bases). The V end was cut by 4 bases, the J end by 8 bases, with 21 bases between. The CDR3 is 15 residues long. The germline V gene encodes CDR1 SGHRS and CDR2 YFSETQ. The CDR3 bases are TGCGCCAGCAGCCGAACCTCAGGGGACCTGGGGGGCTACACCTTC. As protein: CASSRTSGDLGGYTF.

Here the CDR3 reads CASSEGARKNTEAFF. CDR3 nucleotides: TGTGCCAGCAGTGAGGGCGCCCGAAAGAACACTGAAGCTTTCTTT. The V and J genes are TRBV2 and TRBJ1-1; D is undetermined. CDR3 length: 15 residues. V lost 3 bases, J lost 1 base, and 12 bases lay in between. CDR1 is SNHLY, CDR2 FYNNEI, per germline.

This clone has just a few counts. The chain combines TRBV29-1 with TRBJ1-1; D is ambiguous. The CDR3 extends over 10 amino acids. Germline CDR1 and CDR2: SQVTM and ANQGSEA. V shed 6 bases and J shed 10 bases, with 12 bases lying between them. DNA for the CDR3: TGCAGCGTGCTCCAGGTATCAGCTTTCTTT. This gives the protein CSVLQVSAFF.

The V and J genes are TRBV7-6 and TRBJ2-1; TRBD2 might be the D (6 bases). The germline V gene encodes CDR1 SGHVS and CDR2 FNYEAQ. This CDR3 spans 16 amino acids. V shed 4 bases and J shed 0 bases, with 13 bases lying between them. The CDR3 nucleotides read TGTGCCAGCAGCTCCGGGGACTCTGGCTCCTACAATGAGCAGTTCTTC. Its translation: CASSSGDSGSYNEQFF.

V and J are TRBV2 and TRBJ2-7, with no clear D. The CDR3 sequence is 14 residues long. V was cut by 2 bases and J by 8 bases, with 16 bases left in between. Germline V gene lookup returns CDR1 SNHLY and CDR2 FYNNEI. The CDR3, as DNA: TGTGCCAGCAGTGAATGGCAGGATCGTAGTAAGCAGTACTTC. Protein: CASSEWQDRSKQYF.